This TCR beta chain was documented in a study of shared clonotypes between healthy human individuals. The V end was cut by 6 bases, the J end by 2 bases, with 10 bases between. CDR1 is SEHNR and CDR2 is FQNEAQ in the germline V gene (reference sequence). This CDR3 contains 13 residues. Profiling relied on immunoSEQ multiplex PCR, and the TCRdb table lists in-frame clones only, not all of them. The sample lists around 690,000 clones; about 92% were seen once. Donors, healthy HIV-negative adults, lacked recent acute infections or vaccinations. The donors were all Caucasian adults (living in Nashville, Tennessee).

The sequence came from a man between 18 and 29 years old in good health. Some clones in this sample may be carry-over from other donors' samples. The gene calls are TRBV7-9 and TRBJ1-2; no reliable D call. Sequencing was carried out using memory CD8+ T cells from PBMCs. Subset given: CD45RO+ cells pooled with CCR7-negative TemRA cells. This chain's CDR3 is CASREDLNYGYTF. The DNA for the CDR3 is TGTGCCAGCAGGGAAGATCTAAACTATGGCTACACCTTC.